Listed below are T cell receptor beta chains from one sample, sequenced in a study of blood T cell repertoires in COVID-19. TCRdb's copy holds only in-frame clones and misses some; the assay was immunoSEQ multiplex PCR. The sample includes more than 150,000 clones, roughly nine tenths of them seen just once. Specimen: peripheral blood. These receptors were obtained from a woman aged 40 to 55 with acute or convalescent COVID-19. The CDR3 runs from the conserved cysteine through the conserved F or W. The D gene is left open where the match is weak. Only some rows state a clone size, as once, few, many or a class for expanded clones.

J | V | D | size | DNA | CDR3
TRBJ2-1 | TRBV3-1/TRBV3-2 | TRBD2 | . | TGTGCCAGCAGCCAACATAGCCTAGCGGATTACAATGAGCAGTTCTTC | CASSQHSLADYNEQFF
TRBJ2-3 | TRBV4-2 | . | . | TGTGCCAGCAGCCAAGGGGGTAGCGCAGATACGCAGTATTTT | CASSQGGSADTQYF
TRBJ2-1 | TRBV2 | . | . | TGTGCCACCCTGAAAAGGACTAACAATGAGCAGTTCTTC | CATLKRTNNEQFF
TRBJ2-5 | TRBV30 | . | . | TGTGCCTGGACGGAATTTGGGGGGTTGGGAGAGACCCAGTACTTC | CAWTEFGGLGETQYF
TRBJ1-4 | TRBV5-1 | . | . | TGCGCCAGCAGCCTGGAGAGCAGAGGTGAAAAACTGTTTTTT | CASSLESRGEKLFF
TRBJ2-3 | TRBV5-6 | TRBD2 | . | TGTGCCAGCAGCAGCCAGGGACTAGCGGGGGGTCAAACAGATACGCAGTATTTT | CASSSQGLAGGQTDTQYF
TRBJ2-5 | TRBV9 | TRBD1 | . | TGTGCCAGCAGCGAAGGGACAGGGGGCGCATGGGAGACCCAGTACTTC | CASSEGTGGAWETQYF
TRBJ1-1 | TRBV4-1 | . | . | TGCGCCAGCAGCCAAGAGACAGAGTTGAACACTGAAGCTTTCTTT | CASSQETELNTEAFF
TRBJ2-7 | TRBV6-1 | TRBD2 | . | TGTGCCAGCAGTGCCTTTCCCAGCGGGAGGGCCTGGGAGCAGTACTTC | CASSAFPSGRAWEQYF
TRBJ1-6 | TRBV19 | TRBD1 | . | TGTGCCAGAGCTAGGGACAGCTATAATTCACCCCTCCACTTT | CARARDSYNSPLHF
TRBJ1-2 | TRBV24-1 | TRBD1 | once | TGTGCCACCAGCCCGGGACAGGGGTTCTATGGCTACACCTTC | CATSPGQGFYGYTF
TRBJ1-5 | TRBV10-2 | TRBD1 | . | TGCGCCAGCAGTGAGTCGATATTGGACAGGGGGTCGGGTTTTCAGCCCCAGCATTTT | CASSESILDRGSGFQPQHF
TRBJ2-7 | TRBV5-1 | . | . | TGCGCCAGCAGCTCCGGACACGGCTACGAGCAGTACTTC | CASSSGHGYEQYF
TRBJ1-2 | TRBV5-4 | . | . | TGTGCCAGCAGCGTTCTACTAGGGTCCGAGAACTATGGCTACACCTTC | CASSVLLGSENYGYTF
TRBJ2-5 | TRBV5-1 | . | . | TGCGCCAGCAGAGGTGTCAGGGGCGTCGAGACCCAGTACTTC | CASRGVRGVETQYF
TRBJ1-1 | TRBV3-1/TRBV3-2 | . | . | TGTGCCAGCAGCCAAGAGGCAGGGAAGACTGAAGCTTTCTTT | CASSQEAGKTEAFF
TRBJ2-2 | TRBV28 | TRBD2 | . | TGTGCCAGTAGACTAGCGGGATTCACCGGGGAGCTGTTTTTT | CASRLAGFTGELFF
TRBJ1-2 | TRBV6-5 | TRBD1 | . | TGTGCCAGCAGAAACACAGGGGACTATGGCTACACCTTC | CASRNTGDYGYTF
TRBJ2-7 | TRBV3-1/TRBV3-2 | TRBD2 | . | TGTGCCAGCAGCCAGAGGGCTAGCGGGATCTCCTACGAGCAGTACTTC | CASSQRASGISYEQYF
TRBJ2-1 | TRBV3-1/TRBV3-2 | TRBD2 | . | TGTGCCAGCAGCCATCTAGCGGGGGCTACCAATGAGCAGTTCTTC | CASSHLAGATNEQFF
TRBJ2-1 | TRBV10-3 | . | . | TGTGCCATCAGTGCTGGCTGGGGCGATGGCGAGCAGTTCTTC | CAISAGWGDGEQFF
TRBJ2-7 | TRBV9 | . | . | TGTGCCAGCAGCGTAGAGGGGGACGACTACGAGCAGTACTTC | CASSVEGDDYEQYF
TRBJ2-2 | TRBV18 | . | . | TGTGCCAGCTCACCAGATGACAGGACCGGGGAGCTGTTTTTT | CASSPDDRTGELFF
TRBJ2-7 | TRBV20-1 | TRBD1 | . | TGCAGTGGGACAGGGCCCTACGAGCAGTACTTC | CSGTGPYEQYF
TRBJ1-4 | TRBV9 | . | . | TGTGCCAGCAGCGTAGGGCAGGGCGCCAGATTAGCTGCAACTAATGAAAAACTGTTTTTT | CASSVGQGARLAATNEKLFF
TRBJ2-3 | TRBV19 | TRBD2 | . | TGTGCCAGTAGTATCCTAGCGGGGGGGCCGGCAGATACGCAGTATTTT | CASSILAGGPADTQYF
TRBJ1-1 | TRBV2 | TRBD1 | few | TGTGCCAGCAGGGGGACAGGTGGGAGAATGAACACTGAAGCTTTCTTT | CASRGTGGRMNTEAFF